Listed here are 13 T cell receptor beta chains from one sample, sequenced in a study of cytomegalovirus exposure and HLA in healthy donors. The PCR ran on 60 Vbeta and 13 Jbeta primers. Clones were sequenced by immunoSEQ multiplex PCR, and TCRdb holds only the in-frame ones, with some missing. The top ten hold under 5% of the sample, which has about 170,000 clones, more than 70% seen once. Sequenced sample: PBMCs. All receptors derive from a woman aged 50 to 60 in good health and CMV-seropositive.

This clone was observed a single time. CDR3 nucleotides: TGTGCCAGTACGTCGACCGGAGCTAACTATGGCTACACCTTC. This translates into CASTSTGANYGYTF. This rearrangement joins TRBV19 to TRBJ1-2; D remains unclear. Germline loops: CDR1 LNHDA, CDR2 SQIVND (reference sequence). The CDR3 is 14 amino acids. The germline V and J ends were trimmed by 7 bases and 0 bases, with 12 bases remaining between them.

The genes are TRBV6-1 and TRBJ2-5; no clear D. TRBJ2-7 matches the DNA end more closely, so the J call is doubtful. The V gene's germline CDR1 is MNHNS and CDR2 SASEGT. This CDR3 comprises 12 residues. This CDR3 is CASSSDSYEQYF. In nucleotides, the CDR3 is TGTGCCAGCAGTAGCGATTCCTACGAGCAGTACTTC.

The chain joins TRBV9 to TRBJ2-7; TRBD2 aligns across 9 bases. CDR1 and CDR2 (germline): SGDLS, YYNGEE. V was pared by 4 bases and J by 3 bases, with 8 bases of the junction left unmatched. This CDR3 region has 15 residues. CDR3 in amino acids: CASSPVAGAGYEQYF. CDR3 in DNA: TGTGCCAGCAGCCCAGTAGCGGGAGCCGGCTACGAGCAGTACTTC.

The gene calls are TRBV27 and TRBJ2-2; D is ambiguous. V was trimmed by 4 bases and J by 2 bases, leaving 17 bases between them. CDR1 and CDR2 from the germline V gene are MNHEY and SMNVEV (reference sequence). The CDR3 length is 17 residues. The CDR3 nucleotides are TGTGCCAGCAGTTCCTCTAGTAGCAAAGTCAACACCGGGGAGCTGTTTTTT. Translation: CASSSSSSKVNTGELFF.

On this clone itself: At one boundary the junction diverges from the germline segment, which might be a read error. CDR3 sequence reads: CSSGREANEKLFF. CDR3 bases: TGTTCCAGCGGCAGGGAAGCTAATGAAAAACTGTTTTTT. V gene TRBV7-9 combines with J gene TRBJ1-4, with D possibly TRBD1 on 5 matching bases. The CDR3 is made up of 13 amino acids. From germline, CDR1 is SEHNR and CDR2 FQNEAQ (reference sequence).

This sequence joins TRBV6-5 and TRBJ2-7; D is possibly TRBD1 (5 bases). V was clipped by 6 bases and J by 3 bases, with 15 bases between them. This CDR3 has 14 residues. The germline CDR1 and CDR2 sequences are MNHEY and SVGAGI. CDR3 in amino acids: CASRPTTGLYEQYF. In DNA, the CDR3 is TGTGCCAGCAGACCTACTACAGGTCTCTACGAGCAGTACTTC.

This chain joins TRBV19 and TRBJ1-2; TRBD1 is a possible D gene (5 bases). The ends were cut back, 11 bases at V and 8 bases at J, with 21 bases in the middle. CDR1 LNHDA and CDR2 SQIVND come from the germline V gene (reference sequence). The CDR3 runs to 13 residues. CDR3: CAGPRGGSEGYTF. The CDR3 DNA is TGTGCCGGACCTAGGGGAGGGTCTGAGGGCTACACCTTC.

The J gene is TRBJ2-7, the V gene TRBV28; 8 positions match TRBD1. The germline CDR1 and CDR2 sequences are MDHEN and SYDVKM. Trimming removed 6 bases from V and 0 bases from J; junction bases left unmatched: 7. The CDR3 covers 15 residues. This CDR3 is CASRHRDRSSYEQYF. The CDR3 nucleotides read TGTGCCAGCAGACACCGGGACAGGAGCTCCTACGAGCAGTACTTC.

The V gene is TRBV28, the J gene TRBJ1-4; TRBD1 is a possible D gene (5 bases). V was clipped by 6 bases and J by 8 bases, with 13 bases between them. From germline, CDR1 is MDHEN and CDR2 SYDVKM. This CDR3 comprises 13 residues. CDR3 coding DNA: TGTGCCAGCAGCACCGCTGCAGGGGAAAAACTGTTTTTT. Its protein product is CASSTAAGEKLFF.

Here the CDR3 DNA reads TGTGCCAGCAGCCCACTAGTGGATGAGCAGTTCTTC. It translates to CASSPLVDEQFF. The genes are TRBV7-9 and TRBJ2-1, with D perhaps matching TRBD2 (5 bases). Germline CDR1 reads SEHNR; CDR2 reads FQNEAQ (reference sequence). The CDR3 loop spans 12 amino acids. Trimming took 5 bases from V and 8 from J, leaving 10 bases between them.

V usage is TRBV10-3 and J usage is TRBJ2-6; D is uncertain. This CDR3 is 15 amino acids long. From germline, CDR1 is ENHRY and CDR2 SYGVKD. With 3 bases removed from V and 2 bases from J, the gap between germline ends came to 8 bases. The CDR3, as DNA: TGTGCCATCAGTGACACGGCGGCTGGGGCCAACGTCCTGACTTTC. It translates to CAISDTAAGANVLTF.

DNA for the CDR3: TGCGCCAGCAGCTTCGGGACTAGCGGGGGGGCCGATGCAGATACGCAGTATTTT. Translated, it gives CASSFGTSGGADADTQYF. The chain joins TRBV5-1 to TRBJ2-3; TRBD2 aligns across 16 bases. V dropped 2 bases and J dropped 4; count of bases not matched to a gene: 7. The length of the CDR3 is 18 residues. The V gene's germline CDR1 is SGHRS and CDR2 YFSETQ.

The chain is built from TRBV15 and TRBJ1-4; D ambiguous. V was clipped by 1 base and J by 0 bases, with 9 bases between them. The germline CDR1 and CDR2 sequences are LNHNV and YYDKDF (reference sequence). The CDR3 consists of 16 residues. For the CDR3, the DNA is TGTGCCACCAGCAGAGTGACTTTTGCAACTAATGAAAAACTGTTTTTT. This gives the protein CATSRVTFATNEKLFF.